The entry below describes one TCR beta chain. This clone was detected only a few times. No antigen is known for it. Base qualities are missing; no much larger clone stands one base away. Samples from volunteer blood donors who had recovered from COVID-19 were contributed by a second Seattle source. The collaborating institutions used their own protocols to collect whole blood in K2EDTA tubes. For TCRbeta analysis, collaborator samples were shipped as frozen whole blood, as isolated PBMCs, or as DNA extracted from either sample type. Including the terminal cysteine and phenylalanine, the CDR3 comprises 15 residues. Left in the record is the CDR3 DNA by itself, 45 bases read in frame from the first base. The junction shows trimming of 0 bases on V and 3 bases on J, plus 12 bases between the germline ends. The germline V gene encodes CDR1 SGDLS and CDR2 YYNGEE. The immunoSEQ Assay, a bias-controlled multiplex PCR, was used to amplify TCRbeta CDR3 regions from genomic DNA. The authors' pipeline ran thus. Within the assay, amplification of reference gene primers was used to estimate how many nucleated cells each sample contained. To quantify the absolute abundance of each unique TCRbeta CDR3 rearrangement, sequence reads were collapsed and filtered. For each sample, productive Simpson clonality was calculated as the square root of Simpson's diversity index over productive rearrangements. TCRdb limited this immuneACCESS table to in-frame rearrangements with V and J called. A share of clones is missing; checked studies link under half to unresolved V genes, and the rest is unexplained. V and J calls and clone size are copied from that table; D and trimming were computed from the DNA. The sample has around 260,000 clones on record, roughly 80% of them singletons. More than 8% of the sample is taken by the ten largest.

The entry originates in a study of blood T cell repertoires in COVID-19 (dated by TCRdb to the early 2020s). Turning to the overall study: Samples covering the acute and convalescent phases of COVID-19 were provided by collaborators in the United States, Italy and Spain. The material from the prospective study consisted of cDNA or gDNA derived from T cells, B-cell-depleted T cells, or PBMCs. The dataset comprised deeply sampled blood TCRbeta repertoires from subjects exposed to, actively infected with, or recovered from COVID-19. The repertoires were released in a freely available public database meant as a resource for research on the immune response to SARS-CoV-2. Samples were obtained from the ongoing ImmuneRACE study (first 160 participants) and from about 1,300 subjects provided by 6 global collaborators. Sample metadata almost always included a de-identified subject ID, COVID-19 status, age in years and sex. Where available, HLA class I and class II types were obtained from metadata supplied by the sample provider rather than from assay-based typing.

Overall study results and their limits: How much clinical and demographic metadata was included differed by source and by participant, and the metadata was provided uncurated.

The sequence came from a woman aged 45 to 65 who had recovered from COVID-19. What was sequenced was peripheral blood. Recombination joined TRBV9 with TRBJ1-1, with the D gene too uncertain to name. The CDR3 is CASSVDGSWYTEAFF. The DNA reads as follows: TGTGCCAGCAGCGTAGACGGGAGTTGGTACACTGAAGCTTTCTTT.